Sequencing of this T cell receptor beta chain was carried out in a study of T-cell memory formation after mild COVID-19. Study-wide context: TCR clusters mostly belonged to single donors. Broader study findings: A second wave expanding day 15 to 37 was CD4+-biased; contracting clones were balanced.

The CDR3 sequence is 13 residues long. Trimming pared 2 bases from V and 4 bases from J, leaving 8 bases between. In this sample, this clonotype turned up a few times. Its matching antigen is unknown. One entry per CDR3 protein results from TCRdb running MiXCR on the 5' RACE reads. The data hold about 440,000 distinct CDR3 sequences, with roughly 20% observed a single time. This clonotype originated in an adult woman who had mild COVID-19 (a few samples of this study predate the infection). Cell type and time point are not known. J is TRBJ1-2 and V is TRBV12-3 or TRBV12-4; D possibly corresponds to TRBD1 (5 bases). The sample comprised PBMCs or a T cell subset sorted from them (not recorded which). Here the CDR3 reads CASSLRGTYGYTF. CDR3 nucleotide sequence: TGTGCCAGCAGTTTAAGGGGCACCTATGGCTACACCTTC.